These 27 T cell receptor beta chains came from one sample sequenced in a study of shared T cell receptors in the human thymus. Profiling relied on immunoSEQ multiplex PCR, and the TCRdb table lists in-frame clones only, not all of them. The table lists 650,000 to 950,000 clones, approximately 83% of them singletons, with around 0.01% in the top ten. The sample was also reused in another study, on human thymus T cells.

The sequenced material came from thymocytes. The receptors here all came from a girl under two years old with a congenital heart defect.

This sequence joins TRBV15 and TRBJ2-1; TRBD2 might be the D (5 bases). The V gene lost 5 bases and the J gene lost 6 bases, with 23 bases spanning the gap. Germline CDR1 and CDR2: LNHNV and YYDKDF (reference sequence). The CDR3 contains 17 residues. Here the CDR3 reads CATSSPRNGVPINEQFF. DNA of the CDR3: TGTGCCACCAGCTCCCCCCGTAACGGGGTACCGATCAATGAGCAGTTCTTC.

In DNA form, the CDR3 reads TGTGCCAGCAGCCATTTGACAGGAAACACTGAAGCTTTCTTT. Translated: CASSHLTGNTEAFF. This chain joins TRBV7-2 and TRBJ1-1; D is perhaps TRBD1 (6 bases). The CDR3 sequence is 14 residues long. Looked up from germline, CDR1 is SGHTA and CDR2 is FQGNSA. With 5 bases removed from V and 2 bases from J, the gap between germline ends came to 12 bases.

The chain combines TRBV15 with TRBJ2-5; TRBD1 agrees at 10 bases. Germline V lookup: CDR1 LNHNV, CDR2 YYDKDF (reference sequence). The CDR3 totals 17 residues. V lost 5 bases to trimming and J lost 4 bases; unmatched junction nucleotides: 13. The CDR3 nucleotides read TGTGCCACCAGCTCCAGATCGACAGGGGGCGCGGGAGAGACCCAGTACTTC. It translates to CATSSRSTGGAGETQYF.

V usage is TRBV18 and J usage is TRBJ2-7; TRBD1 matches at 7 bases. There are 16 residues in the CDR3. Germline values: CDR1 KGHSH, CDR2 LQKENI. V gave up 2 bases and J gave up 3 bases; unmatched junction bases: 10. In DNA, the CDR3 is TGTGCCAGCTCACCATCCGCAGGGGGTCTTTACTACGAGCAGTACTTC. This sequence encodes CASSPSAGGLYYEQYF.

The genes are TRBV30 and TRBJ1-2, with D possibly being TRBD1 (5 bases). Germline CDR1 is GTSNPN and CDR2 is SVGIG (reference sequence). V dropped 0 bases and J dropped 0 bases, with 8 bases sitting between them. This CDR3 has 14 amino acids. This chain's CDR3 is CAWSVTESNYGYTF. CDR3 DNA sequence: TGTGCCTGGAGTGTGACAGAATCTAACTATGGCTACACCTTC.

This clone was counted a single time. This chain connects TRBV4-1 to TRBJ1-4; 7 nucleotides match TRBD1. V shed 1 base, J shed 8 bases, and the junction held 7 bases outside the gene matches. This CDR3 is 15 amino acids long. Germline assignment: CDR1 MGHRA and CDR2 YSYEKL. In DNA, the CDR3 is TGCGCCAGCAGCCAAGGCCAGGGGGTAGCGGAAAAACTGTTTTTT. This gives the protein CASSQGQGVAEKLFF.

The J gene is TRBJ2-5, the V gene TRBV4-3; D is possibly TRBD1 (6 bases). This CDR3 spans 12 amino acids. Deletions cut 4 bases from V and 5 bases from J, with 8 bases between. The V gene's germline CDR1 is LGHNA and CDR2 YSLEER. DNA of the CDR3: TGCGCCAGCAGCCGAAGGGGGGAGACCCAGTACTTC. It codes for CASSRRGETQYF.

This chain joins TRBV27 and TRBJ2-3, with a tentative D call TRBD2 (7 bases). The CDR3 has 15 residues. CDR1 and CDR2 (germline): MNHEY, SMNVEV (reference sequence). The V and J ends lost 5 bases and 5 bases respectively, with 17 bases between them. The CDR3 sequence is CASSPQGGAQDTQYF. In DNA form, the CDR3 reads TGTGCCAGCAGTCCCCAAGGGGGGGCCCAAGATACGCAGTATTTT.

The chain has TRBV6-1 and TRBJ1-2; D is possibly TRBD1 (6 bases). CDR1 and CDR2 from the germline V gene are MNHNS and SASEGT. The CDR3 has 15 residues. V was pared by 6 bases and J by 6 bases, with 20 bases between. CDR3 sequence: CASREPRNRVDGYTF. The CDR3, as DNA: TGTGCCAGCAGGGAACCCCGGAACAGGGTCGATGGCTACACCTTC.

The J gene is TRBJ2-7, the V gene TRBV4-3; 9 positions match TRBD1. Germline loops: CDR1 LGHNA, CDR2 YSLEER. The J segment lost 3 bases and the V segment lost 0 bases, leaving 24 bases of the junction unmatched. CDR3 length equals 22 residues. CDR3 coding DNA: TGCGCCAGCAGCCAAGAGACCCTTGTTAGGGACAGGGTAGTTGTAAGGGTCTACGAGCAGTACTTC. Protein: CASSQETLVRDRVVVRVYEQYF.

The V gene is TRBV5-1, the J gene TRBJ1-1; 8 bases agree with TRBD1. In germline, CDR1 is SGHRS, CDR2 YFSETQ. V was clipped by 4 bases and J by 3 bases; unmatched bases: 8. The CDR3 runs to 15 residues. CDR3 loop: CASSKDRVWDTEAFF. CDR3 nucleotides: TGCGCCAGCAGCAAGGACAGGGTTTGGGACACTGAAGCTTTCTTT.

This chain links TRBV5-1 with TRBJ2-1, with 8 bases identical to TRBD2. The CDR3 runs to 17 residues. The junction had 14 bases not matched to a gene; V was cut back by 5 bases and J by 4 bases. Germline V gives CDR1 SGHRS, CDR2 YFSETQ. The CDR3 DNA follows: TGCGCCAGCAGACTTGGTCTGTGGCGGGGGGATTACAATGAGCAGTTCTTC. This encodes CASRLGLWRGDYNEQFF. Using reference TRBV5-1 and TRBJ2-1 for the parts outside the CDR3, the full variable domain is KAGVTQTPRYLIKTRGQQVTLSCSPISGHRSVSWYQQTPGQGLQFLFEYFSETQRNKGNFPGRFSGRQFSNSRSEMNVSTLELGDSALYLCASRLGLWRGDYNEQFFGPGTRLTVL.

The rearrangement uses TRBV4-1 and TRBJ2-5; maybe TRBD2 (5 bases). CDR3 length equals 13 residues. In germline, CDR1 is MGHRA, CDR2 YSYEKL. The V gene lost 6 bases and the J gene lost 1 base, with 9 bases spanning the gap. The DNA for the CDR3 is TGCGCCAGCAGGGGAGTCCTCCAAGAGACCCAGTACTTC. Protein product: CASRGVLQETQYF.

The chain recombines TRBV28 with TRBJ1-2; 9 bases are a match to TRBD1. Germline loops: CDR1 MDHEN, CDR2 SYDVKM. This CDR3 region has 14 residues. Unmatched junction bases numbered 5, after V lost 4 bases and J lost 5 bases. The CDR3 DNA reads as TGTGCCAGCAGTTCCGGGACAGGGAATTATGGCTACACCTTC. It translates to CASSSGTGNYGYTF.

The chain recombines TRBV27 with TRBJ2-3, with D possibly being TRBD1 (5 bases). Per the germline V gene, CDR1 is MNHEY and CDR2 is SMNVEV (reference sequence). The CDR3 consists of 16 residues. V was cut by 7 bases and J by 0 bases, with 17 bases left in between. The CDR3 nucleotides read TGTGCCAGCAAGGGGTATGACCGCCCTAGCACAGATACGCAGTATTTT. This encodes CASKGYDRPSTDTQYF.

The chain recombines TRBV28 with TRBJ1-2; D is ambiguous. Germline V gene sequence: CDR1 MDHEN, CDR2 SYDVKM. V dropped 2 bases and J dropped 1 base, with 11 bases sitting between them. The CDR3 runs to 15 residues. Written as DNA, the CDR3 is TGTGCCAGCAGTTTAGAGGTACCGGTTAACTATGGCTACACCTTC. This codes for CASSLEVPVNYGYTF.

This clone was seen only a few times. The V call is TRBV5-4, the J call TRBJ2-7; unclear D gene. This CDR3 is 12 amino acids long. Looked up from germline, CDR1 is SGHNT and CDR2 is YYREEE (reference sequence). V was trimmed by 0 bases and J by 6 bases, leaving 7 bases between them. CDR3 in amino acids: CASSLGSGEQYF. The DNA of the CDR3 is TGTGCCAGCAGCTTGGGCTCCGGCGAGCAGTACTTC.

CDR3 amino acids: CASSLTRLVVYNEQFF. In nucleotides, the CDR3 is TGCGCCAGCAGCTTAACCCGACTAGTTGTGTACAATGAGCAGTTCTTC. This chain joins TRBV5-1 and TRBJ2-1; TRBD2 is a possible D gene (6 bases). The CDR3 extends over 16 amino acids. V dropped 2 bases and J dropped 4 bases, with 16 bases sitting between them. The germline gives CDR1 SGHRS, CDR2 YFSETQ.

The J gene is TRBJ2-3, the V gene TRBV5-1; 8 bases fit TRBD2. Germline V gene data show CDR1 as SGHRS and CDR2 as YFSETQ. Trimming took 2 bases from V and 8 from J; bases not matched to a gene: 7. This CDR3 spans 14 amino acids. The CDR3 loop reads CASSLVWTSFTQYF. The CDR3 DNA sequence: TGCGCCAGCAGCTTAGTATGGACTAGCTTTACGCAGTATTTT.

The J gene is TRBJ1-1, the V gene TRBV7-9; TRBD1 matches 9 bases. J gave up 6 bases and V 1 base, and 3 bases lay outside the gene matches. Germline V lookup: CDR1 SEHNR, CDR2 FQNEAQ (reference sequence). The CDR3 extends over 14 amino acids. For the CDR3, the DNA is TGTGCCAGCAGCTTAGACAGGGGGCTCCCTGAAGCTTTCTTT. Its translation is CASSLDRGLPEAFF.

This chain connects TRBV28 to TRBJ1-4, with a possible D match to TRBD1 (5 bases). V was trimmed by 5 bases and J by 7 bases, leaving 14 bases between them. The CDR3 has 14 amino acids. Germline V CDR1 and CDR2: MDHEN, SYDVKM. This CDR3 reads CASSPQGLGEKLFF. In DNA form, the CDR3 reads TGTGCCAGCAGTCCCCAGGGTTTAGGTGAAAAACTGTTTTTT.

The V call is TRBV5-1, the J call TRBJ2-2; 12 bases align to TRBD2. This CDR3 region has 18 residues. Germline V gene sequence: CDR1 SGHRS, CDR2 YFSETQ. V shed 0 bases, J shed 5 bases, and the junction held 8 bases outside the gene matches. The CDR3 region is CASSLDFSGTSGTGELFF. For the CDR3, the DNA is TGCGCCAGCAGCTTGGATTTTTCCGGGACTAGCGGGACCGGGGAGCTGTTTTTT.

V is TRBV28 and J is TRBJ2-2; 12 bases line up with TRBD2. With 6 bases clipped from V and 4 bases from J, the junction kept 24 bases outside the gene matches. CDR3 length: 22 amino acids. Per the germline V gene, CDR1 is MDHEN and CDR2 is SYDVKM. The CDR3 spells CASSPPPSSGGADLRGTGELFF. The CDR3 DNA reads as TGTGCCAGCAGCCCACCGCCTTCTAGCGGGGGGGCCGATTTGCGTGGCACCGGGGAGCTGTTTTTT.

This chain uses TRBV7-9 with TRBJ2-3; 8 bases agree with TRBD2. This CDR3 has 19 residues. V lost 2 bases, J lost 8 bases, and 21 bases stayed unmatched. Germline CDR1 is SEHNR and CDR2 is FQNEAQ (reference sequence). The CDR3: CASSLRYWSGTSIGGTQYF. CDR3 sequence (DNA): TGTGCCAGCAGCTTACGTTATTGGTCGGGGACTAGTATCGGGGGTACGCAGTATTTT.

There are a few counts of this clone. This sequence joins TRBV7-8 and TRBJ1-3; 7 bases are a match to TRBD1. J lost 0 bases, V lost 7 bases, and 18 bases had no gene match. The CDR3 has 19 residues. Germline loops: CDR1 SGHVS, CDR2 FQNEAQ. In DNA, the CDR3 is TGTGCCAGCACCGGGTCCGGGACAGCCCCTAAAAACTCTGGAAACACCATATATTTT. Its protein is CASTGSGTAPKNSGNTIYF.

The chain couples TRBV7-9 to TRBJ1-3; D gene uncertain. Trimming took off 8 bases at V and 0 bases at J, with 11 bases between the two ends. CDR3 length: 14 residues. Germline V gene sequence: CDR1 SEHNR, CDR2 FQNEAQ (reference sequence). The CDR3 region is CASHCGVSGNTIYF. Written as DNA, the CDR3 is TGTGCCAGCCACTGCGGGGTCTCTGGAAACACCATATATTTT.

The chain recombines TRBV5-6 with TRBJ1-4, with TRBD1 matching over 7 bases. CDR1 and CDR2 (germline): SGHDT, YYEEEE. V was clipped by 2 bases and J by 3 bases; unmatched bases: 13. The CDR3 is 18 amino acids. CDR3 sequence reads: CASSLGWTGGGPNEKLFF. The CDR3 DNA reads as TGTGCCAGCAGCTTAGGCTGGACAGGCGGGGGGCCTAATGAAAAACTGTTTTTT.